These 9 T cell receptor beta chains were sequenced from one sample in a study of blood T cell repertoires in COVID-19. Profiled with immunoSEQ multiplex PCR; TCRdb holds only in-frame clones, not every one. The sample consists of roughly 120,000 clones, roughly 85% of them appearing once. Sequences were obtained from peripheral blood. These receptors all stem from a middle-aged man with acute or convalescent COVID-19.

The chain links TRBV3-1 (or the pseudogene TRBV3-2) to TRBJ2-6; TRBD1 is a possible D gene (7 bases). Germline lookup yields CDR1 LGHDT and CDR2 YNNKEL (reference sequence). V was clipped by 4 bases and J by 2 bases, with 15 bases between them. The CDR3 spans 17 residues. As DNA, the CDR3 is TGTGCCAGCAGCCTGACAGGGTGGGAGGCTGGGGCCAACGTCCTGACTTTC. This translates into CASSLTGWEAGANVLTF.

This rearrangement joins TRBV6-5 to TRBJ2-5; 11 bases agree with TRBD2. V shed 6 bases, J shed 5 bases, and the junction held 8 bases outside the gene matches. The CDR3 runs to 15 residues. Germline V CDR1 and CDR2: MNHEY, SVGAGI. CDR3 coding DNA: TGTGCCAGCAGGGATAGCGGGGGGGCTCGGGAGACCCAGTACTTC. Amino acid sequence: CASRDSGGARETQYF.

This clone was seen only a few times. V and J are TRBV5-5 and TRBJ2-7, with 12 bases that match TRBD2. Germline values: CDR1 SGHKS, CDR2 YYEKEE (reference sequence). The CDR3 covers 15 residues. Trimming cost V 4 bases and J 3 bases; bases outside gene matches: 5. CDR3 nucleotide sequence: TGTGCCAGCAGCCTGACTAGCGGGGGTTTCTACGAGCAGTACTTC. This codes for CASSLTSGGFYEQYF.

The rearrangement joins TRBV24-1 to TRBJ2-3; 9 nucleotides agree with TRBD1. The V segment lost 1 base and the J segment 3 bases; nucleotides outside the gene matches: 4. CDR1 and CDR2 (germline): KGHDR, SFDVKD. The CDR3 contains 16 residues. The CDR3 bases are TGTGCCACCAGTGATTTCGCGGGACAGGGAACAGATACGCAGTATTTT. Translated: CATSDFAGQGTDTQYF.

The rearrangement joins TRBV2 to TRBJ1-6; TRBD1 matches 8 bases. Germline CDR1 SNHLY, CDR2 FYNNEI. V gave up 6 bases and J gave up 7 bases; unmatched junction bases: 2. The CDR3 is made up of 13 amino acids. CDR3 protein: CASRRTGNSPLHF. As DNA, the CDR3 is TGTGCCAGCAGGCGGACAGGGAATTCACCCCTCCACTTT.

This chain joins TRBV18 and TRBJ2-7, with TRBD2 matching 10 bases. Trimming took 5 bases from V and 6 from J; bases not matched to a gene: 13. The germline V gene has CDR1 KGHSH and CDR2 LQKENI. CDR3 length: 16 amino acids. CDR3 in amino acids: CASSSITSGDATEQYF. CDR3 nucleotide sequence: TGTGCCAGCTCATCGATTACTAGCGGGGACGCCACCGAGCAGTACTTC.

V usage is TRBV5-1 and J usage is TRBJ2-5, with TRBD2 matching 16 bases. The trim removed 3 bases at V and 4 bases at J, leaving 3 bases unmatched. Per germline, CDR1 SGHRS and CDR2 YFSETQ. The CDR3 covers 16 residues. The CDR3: CASSSGLAGGRETQYF. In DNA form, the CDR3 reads TGCGCCAGCAGCTCGGGACTAGCGGGGGGGCGAGAGACCCAGTACTTC.

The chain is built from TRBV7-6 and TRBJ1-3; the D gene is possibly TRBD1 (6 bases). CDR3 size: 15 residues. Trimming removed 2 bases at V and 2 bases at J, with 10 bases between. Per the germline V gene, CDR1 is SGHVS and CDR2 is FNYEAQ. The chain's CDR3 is CASSLFSGAGNTIYF. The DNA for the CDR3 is TGTGCCAGCAGCTTATTTTCAGGGGCTGGAAACACCATATATTTT.

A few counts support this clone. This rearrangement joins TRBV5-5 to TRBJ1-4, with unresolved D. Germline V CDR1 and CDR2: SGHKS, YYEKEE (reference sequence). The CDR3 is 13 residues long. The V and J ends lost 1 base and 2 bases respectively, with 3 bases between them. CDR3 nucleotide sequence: TGTGCCAGCAGCTTGCTGACTAATGAAAAACTGTTTTTT. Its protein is CASSLLTNEKLFF.